Listed here is a single T cell receptor beta chain. Its specificity is unknown. At one end, the junction sequence differs from germline, possibly due to a read error. In the same sample, other DNA sequences code for this CDR3. Germline CDR1 reads WNHNN; CDR2 reads SYGVQD (reference sequence). CDR3 length equals 13 residues. The data belong to a study of cytomegalovirus exposure and HLA in healthy donors. General study results and limits: V- and J-gene trimming of TCR beta was linked (in a later analysis) to a missense DCLRE1C variant. According to an earlier analysis, most TCR beta V segments yielded productive rearrangements about 90% or about 30% of the time.

Use of 60 Vbeta and 13 Jbeta primers characterized the PCR. Data came from immunoSEQ multiplex PCR; TCRdb stores just in-frame clones and leaves some out. There are 75,000 to 95,000 clones in the sample, with 1.4% to 1.5% held by the top ten. The clonotype comes from a woman aged 55-69 years in good health and CMV-seronegative. Sequenced sample: PBMCs. The chain links TRBV10-1 to TRBJ1-1, with 7 nucleotides matching TRBD1. CDR3 region: CASGDSANTEAFF. The CDR3 DNA is TGCGCCAGCGGGGACAGTGCGAACACTGAGGCTTTCTTT.